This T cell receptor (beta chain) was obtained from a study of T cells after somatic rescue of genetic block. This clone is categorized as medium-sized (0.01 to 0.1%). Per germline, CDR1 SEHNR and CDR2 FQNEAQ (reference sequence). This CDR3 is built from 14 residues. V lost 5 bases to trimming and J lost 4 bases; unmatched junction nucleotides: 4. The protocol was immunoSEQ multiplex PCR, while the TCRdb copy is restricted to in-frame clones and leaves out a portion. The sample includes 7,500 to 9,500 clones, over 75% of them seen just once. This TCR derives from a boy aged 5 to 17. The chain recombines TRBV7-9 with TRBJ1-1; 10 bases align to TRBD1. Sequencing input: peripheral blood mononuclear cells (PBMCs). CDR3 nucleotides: TGTGCCAGCAGCCCTCGGACAGGGGGCACTGAAGCTTTCTTT. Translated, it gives CASSPRTGGTEAFF.